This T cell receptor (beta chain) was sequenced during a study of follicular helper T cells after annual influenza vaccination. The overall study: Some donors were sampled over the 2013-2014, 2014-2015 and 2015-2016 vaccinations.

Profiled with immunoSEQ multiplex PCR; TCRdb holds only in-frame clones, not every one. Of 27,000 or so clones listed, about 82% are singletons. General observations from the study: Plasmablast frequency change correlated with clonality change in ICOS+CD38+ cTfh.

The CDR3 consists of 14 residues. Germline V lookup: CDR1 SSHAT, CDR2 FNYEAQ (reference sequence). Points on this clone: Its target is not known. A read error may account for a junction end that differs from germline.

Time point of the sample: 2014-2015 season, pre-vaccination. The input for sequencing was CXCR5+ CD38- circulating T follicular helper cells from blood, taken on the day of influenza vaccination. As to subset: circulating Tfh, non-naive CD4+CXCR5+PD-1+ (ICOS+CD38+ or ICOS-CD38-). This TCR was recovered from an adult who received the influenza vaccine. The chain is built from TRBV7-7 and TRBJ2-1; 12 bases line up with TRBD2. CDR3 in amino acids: CASSPSGGAGEQFF. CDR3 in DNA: TGTGCTAGCAGCCCTAGCGGGGGGGCCGGTGAGCAGTTCTTC.